This entry is about one TCR beta chain. The target antigen is unknown. The data were obtained in a study of T cells in localized non-small cell lung cancer. Whole-study results and caveats: Clonality of T cells reached its maximum in uninvolved adjacent lung, surpassing tumor.

Germline V gene data show CDR1 as SGHVS and CDR2 as FNYEAQ. The CDR3 runs to 14 residues. The V and J ends lost 6 bases and 0 bases, in that order; junction bases with no gene match: 5. Profiling relied on immunoSEQ multiplex PCR, and the TCRdb table lists in-frame clones only, not all of them. The repertoire consists of fewer than 9,000 clones, with about 90% occurring once and the leading ten covering 3.5% to 5%. The V gene is TRBV7-6, the J gene TRBJ2-7, with TRBD2 matching 7 bases. This receptor was taken from a male donor aged 60 or over with stage II lung adenocarcinoma. Sequenced material: peripheral blood mononuclear cells, taken before any cancer treatment. The CDR3, as DNA: TGTGCCAGCAGTCCTAGCGGCGACTCCTACGAGCAGTACTTC. Translating gives CASSPSGDSYEQYF.